What follows are 25 T cell receptor beta chains derived from one specimen sequenced in a study of blood T cell repertoires in COVID-19. Clones were sequenced by immunoSEQ multiplex PCR, and TCRdb holds only the in-frame ones, with some missing. This table holds over 40,000 clones, 92% found once. The sequenced sample consisted of peripheral blood. These receptors were collected from a human donor in a cohort sampled during active COVID-19.

This clone appeared a few times. This chain joins TRBV6-2 or TRBV6-3 and TRBJ2-1, with D perhaps TRBD2 (7 bases). The CDR3 length is 14 residues. The ends were cut back, 6 bases at V and 4 bases at J, with 13 bases in the middle. CDR1 and CDR2 (germline): MNHEY, SVGEGT. The CDR3 DNA reads as TGTGCCAGCAGCTGGGGGGGCGGGTACAATGAGCAGTTCTTC. It is translated as CASSWGGGYNEQFF.

This chain connects TRBV2 to TRBJ1-1; no definite D call. V lost 3 bases and J 4 bases, leaving 9 bases between the germline ends. The CDR3 runs to 13 residues. CDR1 is SNHLY and CDR2 is FYNNEI in the germline V gene. The DNA for the CDR3 is TGTGCCAGCAGTGATGAGGGCCCCACTGAAGCTTTCTTT. This codes for CASSDEGPTEAFF.

This clone has a single count. V gene TRBV5-6 combines with J gene TRBJ1-6; 9 bases are a match to TRBD1. The CDR3 has 16 amino acids. CDR1 is SGHDT and CDR2 is YYEEEE in the germline V gene. V was clipped by 1 base and J by 5 bases; unmatched bases: 4. CDR3 DNA: TGTGCCAGCAGCTTGCCCACAGGGGGCAATAATTCACCCCTCCACTTT. Protein product: CASSLPTGGNNSPLHF.

CDR3 sequence reads: CASSSGGEMNTEAFF. The CDR3 DNA sequence: TGTGCCAGCAGCTCCGGAGGGGAAATGAACACTGAAGCTTTCTTT. The chain joins TRBV7-9 to TRBJ1-1, with D possibly matching TRBD1 (5 bases). The germline V and J ends were trimmed by 4 bases and 0 bases, with 12 bases remaining between them. This CDR3 is built from 15 residues. The germline gives CDR1 SEHNR, CDR2 FQNEAQ (reference sequence).

The chain couples TRBV10-3 to TRBJ2-7, with 7 bases aligning to TRBD1. CDR1 is ENHRY, CDR2 SYGVKD, per germline. The CDR3 runs 14 residues. The V gene end was trimmed by 3 bases and the J gene end by 0 bases; junction bases not matched to a gene: 2. Here the CDR3 reads CAISDGTVSYEQYF. CDR3 bases: TGTGCCATCAGTGACGGGACAGTCTCCTACGAGCAGTACTTC.

This chain uses TRBV14 with TRBJ2-7; 7 nucleotides match TRBD2. Unmatched junction bases numbered 9, after V lost 4 bases and J lost 3 bases. Germline V CDR1 and CDR2: SGHDN, FVKESK. This CDR3 is 15 amino acids long. CDR3: CASSPAGRGSYEQYF. In nucleotides, the CDR3 is TGTGCCAGCAGCCCAGCGGGACGGGGGAGCTACGAGCAGTACTTC.

J is TRBJ2-5 and V is TRBV7-9; a weak D match, TRBD1 (5 bases). This CDR3 has 13 amino acids. Trimming cost V 5 bases and J 4 bases, with 11 bases left between them. Looked up from germline, CDR1 is SEHNR and CDR2 is FQNEAQ (reference sequence). The CDR3 DNA is TGTGCCAGCAGCAATAAAGGGGCAGAGACCCAGTACTTC. The encoded protein is CASSNKGAETQYF.

The chain uses TRBV2 and TRBJ2-3; 11 nucleotides agree with TRBD2. The germline V gene encodes CDR1 SNHLY and CDR2 FYNNEI. The CDR3 is 14 amino acids. Trimming cost V 7 bases and J 8 bases; bases outside gene matches: 8. The CDR3 protein is CASNRLAGGVTQYF. CDR3 coding DNA: TGTGCCAGCAACCGGCTAGCGGGGGGCGTTACGCAGTATTTT. Full variable domain (rest looked up from reference TRBV2 and TRBJ2-3): EPEVTQTPSHQVTQMGQEVILRCVPISNHLYFYWYRQILGQKVEFLVSFYNNEISEKSEIFDDQFSVERPDGSNFTLKIRSTKLEDSAMYFCASNRLAGGVTQYFGPGTRLTVL.

The gene calls are TRBV7-9 and TRBJ2-5; 10 bases line up with TRBD2. Germline V CDR1 and CDR2: SEHNR, FQNEAQ (reference sequence). This CDR3 has 15 amino acids. The ends lost 7 bases at V and 4 bases at J; junction bases unmatched: 9. Here the CDR3 reads CASTKAGGPGETQYF. CDR3 coding DNA: TGTGCCAGCACCAAAGCGGGAGGGCCAGGAGAGACCCAGTACTTC.

The chain is built from TRBV6-4 and TRBJ1-1; D gene uncertain. CDR1 is MRHNA, CDR2 SNTAGT, per germline. The CDR3 consists of 13 residues. V dropped 3 bases and J dropped 1 base, with 6 bases sitting between them. CDR3 loop: CASSERGNTEAFF. The CDR3 bases are TGTGCCAGCAGTGAGCGGGGGAACACTGAAGCTTTCTTT.

The chain carries TRBV2 and TRBJ2-1; 8 positions match TRBD1. Germline CDR1 is SNHLY and CDR2 is FYNNEI. With V trimmed by 6 bases and J by 0 bases, 4 bases remained unmatched. The CDR3 covers 15 residues. The CDR3 nucleotides are TGTGCCAGCAGGGCCGACAGGGGCTCCTACAATGAGCAGTTCTTC. Translation: CASRADRGSYNEQFF.

This chain uses TRBV6-5 with TRBJ1-1; D is undetermined. The CDR3 sequence is 13 residues long. Trimming removed 7 bases at V and 2 bases at J, with 11 bases between. The germline V gene encodes CDR1 MNHEY and CDR2 SVGAGI. CDR3 protein: CASTKTRNTEAFF. The DNA for the CDR3 is TGTGCCAGCACTAAGACAAGAAACACTGAAGCTTTCTTT.

This sequence joins TRBV29-1 and TRBJ1-1, with TRBD1 as a possible D gene (6 bases). With 7 bases removed from V and 4 bases from J, the gap between germline ends came to 19 bases. The CDR3 is 14 amino acids. Germline CDR1 is SQVTM and CDR2 is ANQGSEA. CDR3 loop: CSARDGGWSTEAFF. DNA for the CDR3: TGCAGCGCAAGGGATGGGGGCTGGAGCACTGAAGCTTTCTTT. The full variable domain, its missing parts supplied by reference TRBV29-1 and TRBJ1-1, is SAVISQKPSRDICQRGTSLTIQCQVDSQVTMMFWYRQQPGQSLTLIATANQGSEATYESGFVIDKFPISRPNLTFSTLTVSNMSPEDSSIYLCSARDGGWSTEAFFGQGTRLTVV.

This chain links TRBV30 with TRBJ1-1, with 7 bases aligning to TRBD1. J was trimmed by 5 bases and V by 2 bases; bases with no gene match: 11. The CDR3 is 15 amino acids. CDR1 and CDR2 (germline): GTSNPN, SVGIG (reference sequence). The CDR3 loop is CAWSLLDRSGTEAFF. CDR3 nucleotide sequence: TGTGCCTGGAGTCTCCTGGACAGGTCAGGGACTGAAGCTTTCTTT.

The V call is TRBV19, the J call TRBJ1-1, with a tentative D call TRBD1 (6 bases). The CDR3 sequence is 13 residues long. V lost 3 bases, J lost 8 bases, and 13 bases lay in between. In germline, CDR1 is LNHDA, CDR2 SQIVND (reference sequence). CDR3 in amino acids: CASSMLGAREAFF. DNA of the CDR3: TGTGCCAGTAGTATGCTGGGGGCAAGAGAAGCTTTCTTT. The complete variable domain, with remaining parts taken from reference TRBV19 and TRBJ1-1, reads DGGITQSPKYLFRKEGQNVTLSCEQNLNHDAMYWYRQDPGQGLRLIYYSQIVNDFQKGDIAEGYSVSREKKESFPLTVTSAQKNPTAFYLCASSMLGAREAFFGQGTRLTVV.

This sequence joins TRBV3-1 (or the pseudogene TRBV3-2) and TRBJ2-5; 9 nucleotides align to TRBD2. CDR3 length equals 16 residues. The germline V gene has CDR1 LGHDT and CDR2 YNNKEL (reference sequence). V was pared by 1 base and J by 5 bases, with 8 bases of the junction left unmatched. CDR3 residues: CASSQGQRGDWETQYF. The CDR3 bases are TGTGCCAGCAGCCAAGGGCAGCGGGGGGACTGGGAGACCCAGTACTTC.

The chain links TRBV7-2 to TRBJ2-2, with 7 bases fitting TRBD2. CDR3 length equals 15 residues. V lost 5 bases and J lost 4; bases outside the gene matches: 7. Germline CDR1 reads SGHTA; CDR2 reads FQGNSA. The CDR3: CASSATLAATGELFF. The CDR3 DNA sequence: TGTGCCAGCAGCGCAACCCTAGCGGCCACCGGGGAGCTGTTTTTT. The entire variable domain, with the rest obtained from reference TRBV7-2 and TRBJ2-2, is as follows: GAGVSQSPSNKVTEKGKDVELRCDPISGHTALYWYRQSLGQGLEFLIYFQGNSAPDKSGLPSDRFSAERTGGSVSTLTIQRTQQEDSAVYLCASSATLAATGELFFGEGSRLTVL.

The V and J genes are TRBV28 and TRBJ1-1; D not resolved. V dropped 1 base and J dropped 5 bases, with 5 bases sitting between them. This CDR3 comprises 12 residues. The V gene's germline CDR1 is MDHEN and CDR2 SYDVKM. In nucleotides, the CDR3 is TGTGCCAGCAGTTTATTCTCTACTGAAGCTTTCTTT. This codes for CASSLFSTEAFF.

V is TRBV19 and J is TRBJ2-5; 9 bases match TRBD1. The germline CDR1 and CDR2 sequences are LNHDA and SQIVND (reference sequence). The V and J ends lost 6 bases and 4 bases, in that order; junction bases with no gene match: 24. CDR3 length equals 20 residues. The CDR3 sequence is CASSTGINRGTGRRGETQYF. CDR3 in DNA: TGTGCCAGTAGCACCGGAATTAACCGGGGGACAGGGCGGAGGGGAGAGACCCAGTACTTC.

This clone was found once. This chain links TRBV5-1 with TRBJ2-1; TRBD2 agrees at 9 bases. V gave up 0 bases and J gave up 8 bases; unmatched junction bases: 9. CDR1 is SGHRS and CDR2 is YFSETQ in the germline V gene. The CDR3 is 16 residues long. The CDR3 reads CASSLDGSGRVDEQFF. In DNA, the CDR3 is TGCGCCAGCAGCTTGGATGGTAGCGGGAGAGTCGATGAGCAGTTCTTC.

This sequence joins TRBV6-6 and TRBJ1-2, with 8 bases identical to TRBD1. Losses at the gene ends were 2 bases for V and 0 bases for J; bases not matched to a gene: 2. Per the germline V gene, CDR1 is MNHNY and CDR2 is SVGAGI (reference sequence). This CDR3 spans 15 amino acids. The CDR3 sequence is CASSYNRGTNYGYTF. DNA for the CDR3: TGTGCCAGCAGTTACAACAGGGGGACTAACTATGGCTACACCTTC.

This chain connects TRBV5-4 to TRBJ2-5, with D tentatively TRBD1 (5 bases). This CDR3 spans 13 amino acids. V lost 1 base and J 1 base, leaving 5 bases between the germline ends. CDR1 SGHNT and CDR2 YYREEE come from the germline V gene (reference sequence). CDR3 residues: CASSLQGQETQYF. Here the CDR3 DNA reads TGTGCCAGCAGCTTGCAGGGCCAAGAGACCCAGTACTTC.

The chain recombines TRBV7-2 with TRBJ2-3; 8 bases agree with TRBD2. CDR1 is SGHTA, CDR2 FQGNSA, per germline. After removal of 7 bases from V and 6 bases from J, the junction contained 6 bases not matched to a gene. The CDR3 covers 13 residues. CDR3 sequence: CASNGGRTDTQYF. The DNA for the CDR3 is TGTGCCAGCAACGGCGGGAGGACGGATACGCAGTATTTT.

The genes are TRBV24-1 and TRBJ1-5, with D perhaps TRBD1 (5 bases). CDR1 is KGHDR and CDR2 is SFDVKD in the germline V gene. V was cut by 4 bases and J by 7 bases, with 16 bases left in between. This CDR3 is 15 amino acids long. CDR3 DNA sequence: TGTGCCACCAGTGAGCAGTTCAGGGAAGGGCAGCCCCAGCATTTT. Protein sequence: CATSEQFREGQPQHF.

The CDR3 is CASSLEVQGQEAFF. CDR3 DNA sequence: TGTGCCAGCAGCTTAGAGGTTCAGGGGCAGGAAGCTTTCTTT. The chain has TRBV11-2 and TRBJ1-1; weak D call: TRBD1 (6 bases). Germline lookup yields CDR1 SGHAT and CDR2 FQNNGV. The V end was cut by 0 bases, the J end by 8 bases, with 13 bases between. The CDR3 has 14 residues.